This T cell receptor (beta chain) originates from a study of shared clonotypes between healthy human individuals. Study conclusions and caveats: In contrast to clonotypes shared by all four donors, non-shared clonotypes had lower generation probabilities. Sharing across four donors was highest in naive CD4 (about 5%) and lowest in memory CD8 (0.4%).

Profiling relied on immunoSEQ multiplex PCR, and the TCRdb table lists in-frame clones only, not all of them. Of 1.5 million to 2.5 million clones in the sample, around 96% were seen once. Naive CD8 isolation took CD45RO-negative cells positively selected for CCR7 and excluded terminally differentiated effector memory CD45RA+ cells. Donors had no recently reported acute infections or vaccinations and were HIV-negative. About this clone itself: Its target is not known. Other DNA sequences in this specimen translate into the identical CDR3.

Material: naive CD8+ T cells sorted from blood. The clonotype originates from a man between 18 and 29 years old in good health.

Here the CDR3 DNA reads TGTGCCTGGAGTGTAGGGGGGGCCACTGAAGCTTTCTTT. Its protein is CAWSVGGATEAFF. This chain connects TRBV30 to TRBJ1-1; a possible D gene is TRBD1 (6 bases). The CDR3 extends over 13 amino acids. Trimming stripped 0 bases from V and 4 bases from J, with 9 bases between. Germline V gene sequence: CDR1 GTSNPN, CDR2 SVGIG (reference sequence). Full variable domain (missing parts from reference TRBV30 and TRBJ1-1): SQTIHQWPATLVQPVGSPLSLECTVEGTSNPNLYWYRQAAGRGLQLLFYSVGIGQISSEVPQNLSASRPQDRQFILSSKKLLLSDSGFYLCAWSVGGATEAFFGQGTRLTVV.